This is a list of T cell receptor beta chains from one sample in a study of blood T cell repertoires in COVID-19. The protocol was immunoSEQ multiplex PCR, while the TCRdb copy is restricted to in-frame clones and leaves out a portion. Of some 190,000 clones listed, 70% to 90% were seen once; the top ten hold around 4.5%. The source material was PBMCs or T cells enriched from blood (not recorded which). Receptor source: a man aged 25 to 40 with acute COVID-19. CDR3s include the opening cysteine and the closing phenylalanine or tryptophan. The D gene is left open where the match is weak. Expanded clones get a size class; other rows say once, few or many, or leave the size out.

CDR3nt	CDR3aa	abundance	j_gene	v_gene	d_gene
TGTGCCAGCAGCGTAGGGGGACAGGGGCCAGGAGGGCCAGCGGCCCAGTACTTC	CASSVGGQGPGGPAAQYF	-	TRBJ2-5	TRBV9	TRBD1
TGTGCCAGCAGTTACCAGGCAGATACGCAGTATTTT	CASSYQADTQYF	-	TRBJ2-3	TRBV6-6	-
TGTGCCAGCAGCGTAGAACCCGGGGGGGGGTACGAGCAGTACTTC	CASSVEPGGGYEQYF	-	TRBJ2-7	TRBV9	TRBD2
TGTGCCATCAGTGATGTCTCCCAGGGGGCGACCGCTGGCTACACCTTC	CAISDVSQGATAGYTF	few	TRBJ1-2	TRBV10-3	TRBD1
TGTGCCAGCAGCGTAGCAGGATACGAGCAGTACTTC	CASSVAGYEQYF	-	TRBJ2-7	TRBV9	-
TGTGCCAGCTCACCCGGCGGCAAGGACACTGAAGCTTTCTTT	CASSPGGKDTEAFF	-	TRBJ1-1	TRBV18	-
TGTGCCAGCAGCGTAGACTCGGGGGGCCTCTCAGATACGCAGTATTTT	CASSVDSGGLSDTQYF	-	TRBJ2-3	TRBV9	-
TGTGCCAGCAGCTTGGCAGGGACAGCCGAGCAGTACTTC	CASSLAGTAEQYF	-	TRBJ2-7	TRBV5-6	TRBD1
TGCGCCAGCAGCCAAGATCCAGGGGGCACCGCTCAGCCCCAGCATTTT	CASSQDPGGTAQPQHF	-	TRBJ1-5	TRBV4-1	TRBD1
TGTGCCAGCATCGACGGGGGCTCTGGGGCCAACGTCCTGACTTTC	CASIDGGSGANVLTF	-	TRBJ2-6	TRBV2	-
TGCAGCGTTGAAGAAAGGACTAGCGGGGCCTCCTACAATGAGCAGTTCTTC	CSVEERTSGASYNEQFF	-	TRBJ2-1	TRBV29-1	TRBD2
TGCGCCAGCAGCTTAGATAGCGGGGGGGCCTGGGATACGCAGTATTTT	CASSLDSGGAWDTQYF	-	TRBJ2-3	TRBV5-1	TRBD2
TGTGCCAGCAGTTTATCGACACTCCCGACTGAAGCTTTCTTT	CASSLSTLPTEAFF	-	TRBJ1-1	TRBV27	-
TGTGCCAGCAGTCGACAGGTCGGAAACTACGAGCAGTACTTC	CASSRQVGNYEQYF	-	TRBJ2-7	TRBV14	-
TGTGCCAGCAGTTACGGGCAGGGGGCGGTCAATGAGCAGTTCTTC	CASSYGQGAVNEQFF	-	TRBJ2-1	TRBV6-2/TRBV6-3	TRBD1
TGTGCCAGTAGTAGTCGAACCGGGACTAGCGGGGACACAGATACGCAGTATTTT	CASSSRTGTSGDTDTQYF	-	TRBJ2-3	TRBV19	TRBD2
TGTGCCAGTAGTCATCTAAGTGAGAATTCACCCCTCCACTTT	CASSHLSENSPLHF	once	TRBJ1-6	TRBV19	-
TGTGCCAGCAGTTACTCGGTAGAGACGAACACCGGGGAGCTGTTTTTT	CASSYSVETNTGELFF	few	TRBJ2-2	TRBV6-2/TRBV6-3	-
TGTGCCAGCCTTGACTCTCCTAGAACAGATACGCAGTATTTT	CASLDSPRTDTQYF	-	TRBJ2-3	TRBV28	-
TGTGCCAGCAGACCACAGGACCCCGGGGGCTACACCTTC	CASRPQDPGGYTF	few	TRBJ1-2	TRBV28	-
TGTGCCAGCAGCTTGGGGATGGAGGGAAACACCATATATTTT	CASSLGMEGNTIYF	-	TRBJ1-3	TRBV5-6	-
TGTGCCAGTAGTATCGGACTAGCGGACGAGCAGTACTTC	CASSIGLADEQYF	-	TRBJ2-7	TRBV19	TRBD2
TGTGCCAGCAAAGCAGGGCCGATGAACACTGAAGCTTTCTTT	CASKAGPMNTEAFF	-	TRBJ1-1	TRBV5-5	-
TGTGCCAGCAGCTTGGGAGACAGGGTGGACTTTCGCAATCAGCCCCAGCATTTT	CASSLGDRVDFRNQPQHF	-	TRBJ1-5	TRBV5-5	TRBD1
TGTGCCAGCACCCTTGGACAGGGCTACTCTGGAAACACCATATATTTT	CASTLGQGYSGNTIYF	-	TRBJ1-3	TRBV2	TRBD1
TGTGCCAGCAGCTCCGGGACAGGGGGGACCGGGGAGCTGTTTTTT	CASSSGTGGTGELFF	-	TRBJ2-2	TRBV7-2	TRBD1
TGTGCCATCAGCGTAGCGGGGGGGCAAGAGACCCAGTACTTC	CAISVAGGQETQYF	-	TRBJ2-5	TRBV10-3	TRBD2
TGCAGCGTTGTAACAGGGCGTGAGCAGTTCTTC	CSVVTGREQFF	-	TRBJ2-1	TRBV29-1	-
TGTGCCTGGAGTGTAACGGGAGGCAATCAGCCCCAGCATTTT	CAWSVTGGNQPQHF	-	TRBJ1-5	TRBV30	-
TGTGCCAGCATTAAGACAGGGGGGAAGGGCTACACCTTC	CASIKTGGKGYTF	-	TRBJ1-2	TRBV25-1	TRBD1
TGTGCCAGCCGCTGGGGGGGGAGCTCCTACAATGAGCAGTTCTTC	CASRWGGSSYNEQFF	once	TRBJ2-1	TRBV27	TRBD2
TGTGCCAGCAGCCTGACTATGCGGAATAACTATGGCTACACCTTC	CASSLTMRNNYGYTF	-	TRBJ1-2	TRBV3-1/TRBV3-2	-
TGTGCCACCAGTGAGGCCGGGACAGGGGCGGACATTCAGTACTTC	CATSEAGTGADIQYF	-	TRBJ2-4	TRBV24-1	TRBD1
TGTGCCTGGATAAAGGACAGGGGGTTCAATGAGCAGTTCTTC	CAWIKDRGFNEQFF	-	TRBJ2-1	TRBV30	TRBD1
TGTGCCAGCAGCTTAAAAGGCGGTGTGGCTGAAGCTTTCTTT	CASSLKGGVAEAFF	-	TRBJ1-1	TRBV7-3	-
TGTGCCAGCAGCGTAGCTGGGGGGACTCTTTCCTACGAGCAGTACTTC	CASSVAGGTLSYEQYF	-	TRBJ2-7	TRBV9	-
TGCGCGTCGGCCCCTAGCGGGGGTTCTACCTACGAGCAGTACTTC	CASAPSGGSTYEQYF	-	TRBJ2-7	TRBV5-1	TRBD2
TGTGCCAGCAGTTACCGGGACTCTGGAAACACCATATATTTT	CASSYRDSGNTIYF	few	TRBJ1-3	TRBV6-2/TRBV6-3	-
TGTGCCAGCAGCCGTACAGGGGTCTCCTACAATGAGCAGTTCTTC	CASSRTGVSYNEQFF	-	TRBJ2-1	TRBV5-6	TRBD1
TGTGCCAGCAGTTACGTCCCAGGGGGTGCTGGAAACACCATATATTTT	CASSYVPGGAGNTIYF	few	TRBJ1-3	TRBV6-5	TRBD1
TGTGCCTGGACCCAGGGCAGCTCCTACGAGCAGTACTTC	CAWTQGSSYEQYF	-	TRBJ2-7	TRBV30	-
TGTGCCAGCAGGCCGGTCTATGGCTACACCTTC	CASRPVYGYTF	-	TRBJ1-2	TRBV28	-
TGTGCCAGCAGCCTAGGGTCAGGGGGCCTTCAAGAGACCCAGTACTTC	CASSLGSGGLQETQYF	-	TRBJ2-5	TRBV7-9	TRBD1
TGTGCCAGCAGCCAGCGTAGCAGGGTTGACGGCTACACCTTC	CASSQRSRVDGYTF	once	TRBJ1-2	TRBV4-2	-
TGTGCCAGCAGCCCAGCCCCCAGCGGGGGGCCTAACACCGGGGAGCTGTTTTTT	CASSPAPSGGPNTGELFF	few	TRBJ2-2	TRBV7-3	TRBD2
TGTGCCAGCAGCTTGGGGCAGACCTCAGGTGGCTACGAGCAGTACTTC	CASSLGQTSGGYEQYF	-	TRBJ2-7	TRBV5-4	-
TGTGCCAGCAGTGAAAGAGACTATGGCTACACCTTC	CASSERDYGYTF	-	TRBJ1-2	TRBV6-1	-
TGTGCCAGCGGATCAGGACAGGGTGGGGGCTATGGCTACACCTTC	CASGSGQGGGYGYTF	-	TRBJ1-2	TRBV7-9	TRBD1
TGTGCCAGCTCACCCTTAGGGACAGGGAATCAGCCCCAGCATTTT	CASSPLGTGNQPQHF	-	TRBJ1-5	TRBV18	TRBD1
TGTGCCAGCAGTGATGAACTAGCGGGGTTCACAGATACGCAGTATTTT	CASSDELAGFTDTQYF	-	TRBJ2-3	TRBV2	TRBD2
TGTGCCAGCAGTGAAAAGGGACTGAAGAACACTGAAGCTTTCTTT	CASSEKGLKNTEAFF	-	TRBJ1-1	TRBV25-1	-
TGTGCCAGCAGCTCGATCATTGTCGACAGGGTCCGTACTAACTATGGCTACACCTTC	CASSSIIVDRVRTNYGYTF	few	TRBJ1-2	TRBV5-5	TRBD1
TGTGCCAGCAGCTTGAGGAGGGAGACCCAGTACTTC	CASSLRRETQYF	once	TRBJ2-5	TRBV5-4	-
TGTGCCTGGAGTTATGTTGGAAACACCATATATTTT	CAWSYVGNTIYF	-	TRBJ1-3	TRBV30	-
TGTGCCAGCAGCGAGGAAGTCTCAGGGGCCTACGAGCAGTACTTC	CASSEEVSGAYEQYF	-	TRBJ2-7	TRBV4-2	-
TGTGCCATCAGTGTAGGAAGGGGGCCCGTTGAGCAGTTCTTC	CAISVGRGPVEQFF	-	TRBJ2-1	TRBV10-3	TRBD1
TGTGCCAGCAGACCGACAGGGCAGGGGCAGCCCCAGCATTTT	CASRPTGQGQPQHF	once	TRBJ1-5	TRBV6-5	TRBD1
TGTGCCAGCAGCTTAGCCGCAGGGCCCTATGGCTACACCTTC	CASSLAAGPYGYTF	-	TRBJ1-2	TRBV7-6	-
TGTGCCAGCAGCTACCCGGGATCAGGTTACTATGGCTACACCTTC	CASSYPGSGYYGYTF	-	TRBJ1-2	TRBV7-9	-